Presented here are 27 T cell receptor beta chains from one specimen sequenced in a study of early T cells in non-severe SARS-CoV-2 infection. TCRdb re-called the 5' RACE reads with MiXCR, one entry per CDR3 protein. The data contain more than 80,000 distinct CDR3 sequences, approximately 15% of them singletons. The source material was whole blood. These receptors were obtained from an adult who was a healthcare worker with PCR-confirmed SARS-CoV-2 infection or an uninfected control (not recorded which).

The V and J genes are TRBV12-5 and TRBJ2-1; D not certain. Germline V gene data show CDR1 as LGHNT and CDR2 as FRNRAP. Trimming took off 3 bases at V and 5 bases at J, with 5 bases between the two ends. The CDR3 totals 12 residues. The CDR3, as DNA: TGTGCTAGTGGTTTACGCGACAATGAGCAGTTCTTC. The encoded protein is CASGLRDNEQFF.

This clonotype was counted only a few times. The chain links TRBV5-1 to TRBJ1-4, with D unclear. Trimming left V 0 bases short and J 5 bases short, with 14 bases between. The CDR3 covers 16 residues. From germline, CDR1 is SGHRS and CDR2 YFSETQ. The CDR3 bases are TGCGCCAGCAGCTTGGAGTCCGTCCGAAGAAATGAAAAACTGTTTTTT. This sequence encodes CASSLESVRRNEKLFF.

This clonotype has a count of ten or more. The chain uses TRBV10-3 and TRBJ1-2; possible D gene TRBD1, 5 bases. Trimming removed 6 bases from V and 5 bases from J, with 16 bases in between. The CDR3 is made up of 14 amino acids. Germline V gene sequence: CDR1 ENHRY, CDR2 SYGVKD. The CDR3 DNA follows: TGTGCCATCAGCGAGGGGCGACAGATGTATGGCTACACCTTC. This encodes CAISEGRQMYGYTF.

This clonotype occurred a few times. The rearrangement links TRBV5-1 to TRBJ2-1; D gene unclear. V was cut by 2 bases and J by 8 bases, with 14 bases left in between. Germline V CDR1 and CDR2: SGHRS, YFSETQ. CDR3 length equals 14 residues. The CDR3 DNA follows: TGCGCCAGCAGCTTAGGGCTGCCTCACGATGAGCAGTTCTTC. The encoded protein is CASSLGLPHDEQFF.

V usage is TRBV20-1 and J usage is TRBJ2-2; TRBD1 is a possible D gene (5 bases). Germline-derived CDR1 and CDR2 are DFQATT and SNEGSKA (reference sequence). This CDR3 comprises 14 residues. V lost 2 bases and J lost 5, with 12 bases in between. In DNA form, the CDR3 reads TGCAGTGCTAGACGTCCCCAGGGAACCGGGGAGCTGTTTTTT. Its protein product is CSARRPQGTGELFF.

The DNA of the CDR3 is TGTGCCAGCAGCCAAGATCGGAGTGGGAACACTGAAGCTTTCTTT. It translates to CASSQDRSGNTEAFF. The gene calls are TRBV4-2 and TRBJ1-1; D remains ambiguous. The CDR3 covers 15 residues. V lost 0 bases and J lost 1, with 9 bases in between. Germline V gene data show CDR1 as LGHNA and CDR2 as YNFKEQ.

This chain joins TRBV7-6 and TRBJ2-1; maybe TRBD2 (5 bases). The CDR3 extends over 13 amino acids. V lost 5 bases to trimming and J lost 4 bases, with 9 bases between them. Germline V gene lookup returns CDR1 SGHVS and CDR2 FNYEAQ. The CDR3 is CASSPTNYNEQFF. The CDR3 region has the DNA TGTGCCAGCAGCCCGACTAATTACAATGAGCAGTTCTTC.

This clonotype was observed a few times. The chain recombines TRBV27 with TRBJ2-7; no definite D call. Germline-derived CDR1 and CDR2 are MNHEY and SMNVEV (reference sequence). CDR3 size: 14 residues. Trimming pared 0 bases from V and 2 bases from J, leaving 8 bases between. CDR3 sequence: CASSLSHLTYEQYF. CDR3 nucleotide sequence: TGTGCCAGCAGTTTATCGCATCTAACCTACGAGCAGTACTTC.

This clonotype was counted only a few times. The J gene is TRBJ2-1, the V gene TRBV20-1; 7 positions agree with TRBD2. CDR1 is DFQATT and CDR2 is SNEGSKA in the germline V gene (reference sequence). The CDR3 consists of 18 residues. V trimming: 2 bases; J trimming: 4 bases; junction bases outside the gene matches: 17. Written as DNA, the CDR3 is TGCAGTGCTAGAATGGCAGTCCCGGGACTACATCAATACAATGAGCAGTTCTTC. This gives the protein CSARMAVPGLHQYNEQFF.

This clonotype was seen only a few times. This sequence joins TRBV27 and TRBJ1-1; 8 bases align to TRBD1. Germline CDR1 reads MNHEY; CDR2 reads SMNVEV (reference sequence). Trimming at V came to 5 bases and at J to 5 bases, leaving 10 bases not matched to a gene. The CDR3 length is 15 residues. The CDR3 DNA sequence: TGTGCCAGCAGTCACGTACAGGGGGGGAGGACTGAAGCTTTCTTT. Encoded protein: CASSHVQGGRTEAFF.

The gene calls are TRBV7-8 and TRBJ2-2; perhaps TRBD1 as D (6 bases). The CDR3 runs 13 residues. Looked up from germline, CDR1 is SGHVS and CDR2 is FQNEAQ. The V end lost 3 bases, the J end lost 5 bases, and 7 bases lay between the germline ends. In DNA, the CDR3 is TGTGCCAGCAGCTTTACAGGGACCGGGGAGCTGTTTTTT. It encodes CASSFTGTGELFF.

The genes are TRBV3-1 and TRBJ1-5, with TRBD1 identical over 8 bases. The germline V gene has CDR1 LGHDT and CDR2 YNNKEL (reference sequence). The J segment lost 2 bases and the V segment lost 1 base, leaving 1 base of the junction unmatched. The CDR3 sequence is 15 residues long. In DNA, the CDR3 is TGTGCCAGCAGCCAAGCAGGGGGCGGCAATCAGCCCCAGCATTTT. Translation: CASSQAGGGNQPQHF.

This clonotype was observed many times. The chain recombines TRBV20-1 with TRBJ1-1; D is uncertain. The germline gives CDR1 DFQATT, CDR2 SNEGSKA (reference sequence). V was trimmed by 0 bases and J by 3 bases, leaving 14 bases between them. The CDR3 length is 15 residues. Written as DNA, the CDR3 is TGCAGTGCTAGAGAGGGATTCGGGTCGGACACTGAAGCTTTCTTT. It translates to CSAREGFGSDTEAFF.

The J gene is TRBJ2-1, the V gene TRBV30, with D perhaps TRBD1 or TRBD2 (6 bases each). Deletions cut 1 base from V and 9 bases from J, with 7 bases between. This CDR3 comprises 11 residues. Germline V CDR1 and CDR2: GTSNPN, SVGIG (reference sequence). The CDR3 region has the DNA TGTGCCTGGAGTGCGGGGGCTGAGCAGTTCTTC. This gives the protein CAWSAGAEQFF.

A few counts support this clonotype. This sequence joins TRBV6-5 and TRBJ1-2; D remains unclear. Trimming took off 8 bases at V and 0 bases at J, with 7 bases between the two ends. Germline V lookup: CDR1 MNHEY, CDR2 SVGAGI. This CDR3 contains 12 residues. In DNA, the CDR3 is TGTGCCAGCCGCTCAGCTAACTATGGCTACACCTTC. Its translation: CASRSANYGYTF.

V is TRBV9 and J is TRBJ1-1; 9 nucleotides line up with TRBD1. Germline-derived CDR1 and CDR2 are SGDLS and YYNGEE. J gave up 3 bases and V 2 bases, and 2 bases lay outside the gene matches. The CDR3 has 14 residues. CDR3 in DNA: TGTGCCAGCAGCGTGGGACAGGGATACACTGAAGCTTTCTTT. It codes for CASSVGQGYTEAFF.

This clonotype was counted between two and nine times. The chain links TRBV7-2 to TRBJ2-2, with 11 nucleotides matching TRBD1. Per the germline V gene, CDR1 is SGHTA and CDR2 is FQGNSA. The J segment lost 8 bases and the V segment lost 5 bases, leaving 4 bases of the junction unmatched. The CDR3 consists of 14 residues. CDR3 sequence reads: CASSPGQGAGELFF. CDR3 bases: TGTGCCAGCAGCCCAGGACAGGGGGCAGGGGAGCTGTTTTTT. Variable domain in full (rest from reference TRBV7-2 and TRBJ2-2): GAGVSQSPSNKVTEKGKDVELRCDPISGHTALYWYRQSLGQGLEFLIYFQGNSAPDKSGLPSDRFSAERTGGSVSTLTIQRTQQEDSAVYLCASSPGQGAGELFFGEGSRLTVL.

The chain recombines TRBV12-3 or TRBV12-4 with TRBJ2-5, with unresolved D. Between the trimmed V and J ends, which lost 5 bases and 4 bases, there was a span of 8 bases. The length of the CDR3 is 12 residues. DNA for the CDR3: TGTGCCAGCAGTGTTATAGGAGAGACCCAGTACTTC. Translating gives CASSVIGETQYF.

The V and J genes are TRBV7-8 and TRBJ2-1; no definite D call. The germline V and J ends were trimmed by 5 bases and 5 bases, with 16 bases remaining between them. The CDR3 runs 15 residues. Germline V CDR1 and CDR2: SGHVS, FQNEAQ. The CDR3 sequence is CASSLTFGRHNEQFF. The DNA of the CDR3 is TGTGCCAGCAGCCTAACCTTCGGACGACACAATGAGCAGTTCTTC.

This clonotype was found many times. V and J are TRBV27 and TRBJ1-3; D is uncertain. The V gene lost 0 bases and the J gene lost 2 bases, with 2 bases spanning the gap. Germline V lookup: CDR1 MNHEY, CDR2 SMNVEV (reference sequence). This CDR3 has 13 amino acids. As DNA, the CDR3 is TGTGCCAGCAGTTTATCGACTGGAAACACCATATATTTT. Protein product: CASSLSTGNTIYF.

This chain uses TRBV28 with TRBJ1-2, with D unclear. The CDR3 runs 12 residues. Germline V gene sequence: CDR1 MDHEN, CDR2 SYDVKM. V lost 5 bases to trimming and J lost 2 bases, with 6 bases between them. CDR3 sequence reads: CASSSTNYGYTF. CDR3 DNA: TGTGCCAGCAGTAGCACCAACTATGGCTACACCTTC.

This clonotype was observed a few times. The CDR3 loop reads CASSYGPGTSTDTQYF. The CDR3 nucleotides read TGTGCCAGCAGTTACGGGCCGGGTACTAGCACAGATACGCAGTATTTT. V gene TRBV6-5 combines with J gene TRBJ2-3; D ambiguous. Germline CDR1 and CDR2: MNHEY and SVGAGI. Between the trimmed V and J ends, which lost 2 bases and 0 bases, there was a span of 12 bases. The CDR3 has 16 residues.

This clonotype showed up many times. The CDR3 spells CASSKSRDRGFYEQYF. The CDR3 nucleotides read TGTGCCAGCAGCAAGTCTCGGGACAGGGGTTTCTACGAGCAGTACTTC. V is TRBV21-1 and J is TRBJ2-7; whether TRBD1, the table's D call, matches the DNA was not checked. TRBV21-1 is a pseudogene segment. The CDR3 totals 16 residues.

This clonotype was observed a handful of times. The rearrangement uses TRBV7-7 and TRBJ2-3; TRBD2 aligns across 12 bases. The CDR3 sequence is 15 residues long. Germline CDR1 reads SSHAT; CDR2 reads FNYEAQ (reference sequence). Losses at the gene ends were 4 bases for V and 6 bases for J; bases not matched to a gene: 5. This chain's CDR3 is CASSSSGRAGDTQYF. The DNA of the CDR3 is TGTGCCAGCAGCTCTAGCGGGAGGGCCGGGGATACGCAGTATTTT.

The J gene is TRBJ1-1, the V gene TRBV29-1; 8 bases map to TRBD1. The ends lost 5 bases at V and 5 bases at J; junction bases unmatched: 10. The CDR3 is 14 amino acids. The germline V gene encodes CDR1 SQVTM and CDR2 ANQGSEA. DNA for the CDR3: TGCAGCGTTTGCCGGACAGGGCGGATTACTGAAGCTTTCTTT. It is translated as CSVCRTGRITEAFF.

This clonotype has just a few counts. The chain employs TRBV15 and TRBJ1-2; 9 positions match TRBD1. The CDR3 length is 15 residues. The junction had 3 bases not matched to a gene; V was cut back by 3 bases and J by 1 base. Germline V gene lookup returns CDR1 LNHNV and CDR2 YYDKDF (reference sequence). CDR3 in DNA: TGTGCCACCAGCAGTAACAGGGGGCGTAACTATGGCTACACCTTC. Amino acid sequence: CATSSNRGRNYGYTF.

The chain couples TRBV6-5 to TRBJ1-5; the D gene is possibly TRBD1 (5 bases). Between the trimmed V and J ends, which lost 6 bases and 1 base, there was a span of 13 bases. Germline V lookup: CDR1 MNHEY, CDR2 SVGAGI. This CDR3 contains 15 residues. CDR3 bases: TGTGCCAGCAGCCCCACAGGTTCGAGCAATCAGCCCCAGCATTTT. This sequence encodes CASSPTGSSNQPQHF.